The present T cell receptor beta chain was sequenced within a study of blood T cell repertoires in COVID-19. Study summary: The study drew acute and convalescent COVID-19 samples from the United States, Italy and Spain.

The participants were between roughly 18 and 90 years old and came from 24 US areas. All exposed participants met a person with COVID-19 within 2 weeks before entering the study. Trimming at V came to 0 bases and at J to 2 bases, leaving 17 bases not matched to a gene. There are 20 residues in the CDR3. Germline V CDR1 and CDR2: KGHSH, LQKENI. The table came from immunoSEQ multiplex PCR; TCRdb's copy has only in-frame clones and leaves some out. The sample has about 430,000 clones; 70% to 90% are singletons. The sequenced material came from PBMCs or T cells enriched from blood (not recorded which). The origin of this receptor is a woman aged 18-29 years who had been exposed to COVID-19. This rearrangement joins TRBV18 to TRBJ2-3, with 7 bases aligning to TRBD2. The CDR3 is CASSPPGFREANPHTDTQYF. The CDR3 nucleotides read TGTGCCAGCTCACCACCGGGGTTCCGGGAGGCCAACCCACACACAGATACGCAGTATTTT.